The clone carrying this T cell receptor (beta chain) was recorded a few times. This CDR3 region has 15 residues. Trimming removed 5 bases at V and 6 bases at J, with 19 bases between. The germline V gene has CDR1 SGHTA and CDR2 FQGNSA. Profiled with immunoSEQ multiplex PCR; TCRdb holds only in-frame clones, not every one. The sample consists of some 270,000 clones, almost 90% of them appearing once. This sample was included in a study of blood T cell repertoires in COVID-19. V gene TRBV7-2 combines with J gene TRBJ2-5, with a weak D call TRBD2 (5 bases). The TCR originated in a woman aged 55-70 years with COVID-19, enrolled during active disease. Specimen: peripheral blood. The CDR3: CASSLQALEGKTQYF. The CDR3 nucleotides are TGTGCCAGCAGCCTCCAGGCTTTAGAGGGAAAGACCCAGTACTTC.